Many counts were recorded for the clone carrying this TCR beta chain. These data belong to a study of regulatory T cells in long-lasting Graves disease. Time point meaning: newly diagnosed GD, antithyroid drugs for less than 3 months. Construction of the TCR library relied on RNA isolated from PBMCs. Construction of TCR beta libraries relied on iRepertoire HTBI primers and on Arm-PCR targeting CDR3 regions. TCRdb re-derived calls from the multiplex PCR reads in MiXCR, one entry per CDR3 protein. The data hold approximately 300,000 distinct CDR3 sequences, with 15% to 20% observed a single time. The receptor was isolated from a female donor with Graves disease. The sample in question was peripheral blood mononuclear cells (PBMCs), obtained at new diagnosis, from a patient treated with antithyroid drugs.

Written as DNA, the CDR3 is TGTGCCACCAGTGACCCGGGACAGGGGGCAGGCAATGAGCAGTTCTTC. Protein: CATSDPGQGAGNEQFF. This chain joins TRBV24-1 and TRBJ2-1, with 12 bases identical to TRBD1. CDR1 KGHDR and CDR2 SFDVKD come from the germline V gene. V trimming: 4 bases; J trimming: 6 bases; junction bases outside the gene matches: 6. This CDR3 is built from 16 residues.